Each of the 28 T cell receptor beta chains below was sequenced from the same sample in a study of blood T cell repertoires in COVID-19. TCRdb's table, derived via immunoSEQ multiplex PCR, lists solely in-frame clones and lacks some. Of 60,000 to 90,000 clones listed, around 67% were seen once; the top ten hold 2% to 3%. Material: peripheral blood. The source is a human donor with acute or convalescent COVID-19. The donor label of this sample is uncertain.

The chain uses TRBV30 and TRBJ2-3; 8 bases match TRBD2. From germline, CDR1 is GTSNPN and CDR2 SVGIG (reference sequence). Trimming cost V 2 bases and J 3 bases; bases outside gene matches: 4. The CDR3 spans 14 residues. The chain's CDR3 is CAWSSGSGTDTQYF. Here the CDR3 DNA reads TGTGCCTGGAGTAGCGGGAGTGGGACAGATACGCAGTATTTT.

The chain couples TRBV6-1 to TRBJ2-1; 7 bases fit TRBD2. This CDR3 contains 12 residues. Germline trimming cut 3 bases from V and 10 bases from J; bases unmatched to any gene: 3. Germline values: CDR1 MNHNS, CDR2 SASEGT. CDR3 protein: CASSEGGREQFF. Here the CDR3 DNA reads TGTGCCAGCAGTGAGGGGGGGAGGGAGCAGTTCTTC.

The rearrangement joins TRBV21-1 to TRBJ2-1; whether TRBD1, the table's D call, matches the DNA was not checked. TRBV21-1 is annotated as a pseudogene. CDR3 length equals 18 residues. The CDR3 DNA reads as TGTGCCAGCAGCAAACAGGGGTTTACTGCGACCTCCTACAATGAGCAGTTCTTC. It translates to CASSKQGFTATSYNEQFF.

This chain uses TRBV7-6 with TRBJ2-3; no reliable D call. There are 15 residues in the CDR3. Germline V lookup: CDR1 SGHVS, CDR2 FNYEAQ. The germline V and J ends were trimmed by 4 bases and 0 bases, with 11 bases remaining between them. As DNA, the CDR3 is TGTGCCAGCAGCTCCAACTCGTGGAGCACAGATACGCAGTATTTT. Residues: CASSSNSWSTDTQYF.

The rearrangement uses TRBV7-2 and TRBJ2-3; the D is unclear. This CDR3 is 14 amino acids long. Germline CDR1 and CDR2: SGHTA and FQGNSA. V lost 1 base to trimming and J lost 2 bases, with 7 bases between them. CDR3: CASSLVQTTDTQYF. The CDR3 bases are TGTGCCAGCAGCTTAGTACAGACCACAGATACGCAGTATTTT.

The chain has TRBV28 and TRBJ2-7; TRBD1 agrees at 8 bases. V gave up 4 bases and J gave up 5 bases; unmatched junction bases: 10. The CDR3 sequence is 15 residues long. Germline lookup yields CDR1 MDHEN and CDR2 SYDVKM. In nucleotides, the CDR3 is TGTGCCAGCAGTTCGCCAACAGGGGGAAGGGACGAGCAGTACGTC. Amino acid sequence: CASSSPTGGRDEQYV.

The chain links TRBV28 to TRBJ2-1; a weak D match, TRBD1 (6 bases). The CDR3 spans 15 residues. Deletions cut 6 bases from V and 2 bases from J, with 14 bases between. The germline V gene has CDR1 MDHEN and CDR2 SYDVKM. DNA of the CDR3: TGTGCCAGCAGGGGGGCACAGGGAACCTACAATGAGCAGTTCTTC. Translated, it gives CASRGAQGTYNEQFF.

The sample holds a few counts of this clone. The chain recombines TRBV7-2 with TRBJ1-3, with D possibly TRBD1 on 5 matching bases. The CDR3 covers 16 residues. V was clipped by 5 bases and J by 1 base, with 15 bases between them. The germline V gene has CDR1 SGHTA and CDR2 FQGNSA. CDR3 bases: TGTGCCAGCAGCGCGAGGGGCGCGGGGTCTGGAAACACCATATATTTT. Translation gives CASSARGAGSGNTIYF.

The V call is TRBV7-2, the J call TRBJ2-3; TRBD2 agrees at 7 bases. V was pared by 5 bases and J by 0 bases, with 14 bases of the junction left unmatched. Germline CDR1 and CDR2: SGHTA and FQGNSA. The CDR3 has 18 amino acids. In DNA, the CDR3 is TGTGCCAGCAGCCACCACAGCGAGGGAGGGGAGAGCACAGATACGCAGTATTTT. Translated, it gives CASSHHSEGGESTDTQYF.

The rearrangement uses TRBV7-6 and TRBJ2-7; 8 nucleotides agree with TRBD1. V trimming: 2 bases; J trimming: 4 bases; junction bases outside the gene matches: 7. This CDR3 comprises 15 residues. Germline V CDR1 and CDR2: SGHVS, FNYEAQ. Written as DNA, the CDR3 is TGTGCCAGCAGCTTACAGGACAGGGCTCCTTACGAGCAGTACTTC. Protein product: CASSLQDRAPYEQYF.

The chain is built from TRBV6-6 and TRBJ2-3, with 7 bases aligning to TRBD1. The V and J ends lost 8 bases and 5 bases, in that order; junction bases with no gene match: 13. The CDR3 spans 15 residues. Germline assignment: CDR1 MNHNY and CDR2 SVGAGI (reference sequence). CDR3 bases: TGTGCCAGCCTTCTAAGGGGGCTCCGGGGAGATACGCAGTATTTT. Its translation is CASLLRGLRGDTQYF.

The rearrangement joins TRBV6-1 to TRBJ1-3, with D tentatively TRBD1 (5 bases). Germline V gene lookup returns CDR1 MNHNS and CDR2 SASEGT. This CDR3 has 16 amino acids. The ends were cut back, 4 bases at V and 0 bases at J, with 13 bases in the middle. The CDR3: CASSANGGSSGNTIYF. The CDR3 coding sequence is TGTGCCAGCAGTGCCAATGGGGGGAGCTCTGGAAACACCATATATTTT.

This clone was detected a few times. The chain combines TRBV27 with TRBJ1-6; 10 positions match TRBD1. The V segment lost 4 bases and the J segment 8 bases; nucleotides outside the gene matches: 5. This CDR3 region has 15 residues. Looked up from germline, CDR1 is MNHEY and CDR2 is SMNVEV (reference sequence). The CDR3, as DNA: TGTGCCAGCAGTTCCTGGGACAGGGGAGATTCACCCCTCCACTTT. Translated: CASSSWDRGDSPLHF.

V gene TRBV4-3 combines with J gene TRBJ2-1; D is perhaps TRBD2 (5 bases). Trimming pared 1 base from V and 2 bases from J, leaving 18 bases between. Germline CDR1 reads LGHNA; CDR2 reads YSLEER. This CDR3 is built from 18 residues. The CDR3 here is CASSQGPEAAGTYNEQFF. The CDR3 nucleotides are TGCGCCAGCAGCCAAGGACCGGAGGCCGCCGGCACCTACAATGAGCAGTTCTTC.

V is TRBV7-9 and J is TRBJ1-1; 9 nucleotides align to TRBD1. V trimming: 3 bases; J trimming: 7 bases; junction bases outside the gene matches: 9. Germline V CDR1 and CDR2: SEHNR, FQNEAQ (reference sequence). The CDR3 is made up of 15 amino acids. DNA for the CDR3: TGTGCCAGCAGCTTGGCCGGACAGGGGAAGATTGAAGCTTTCTTT. Protein product: CASSLAGQGKIEAFF.

The chain carries TRBV4-2 and TRBJ1-4, with 7 positions matching TRBD1. Germline V gene lookup returns CDR1 LGHNA and CDR2 YNFKEQ. The V segment lost 4 bases and the J segment 8 bases; nucleotides outside the gene matches: 13. This CDR3 spans 16 amino acids. CDR3 nucleotide sequence: TGTGCCAGCAGCCGCGACGGGACAGACCAGAACGAAAAACTGTTTTTT. This gives the protein CASSRDGTDQNEKLFF.

This clone occurred a few times. The chain couples TRBV9 to TRBJ2-3; a possible D gene is TRBD2 (5 bases). V lost 4 bases and J 8 bases, leaving 14 bases between the germline ends. The CDR3 spans 13 residues. Germline V lookup: CDR1 SGDLS, CDR2 YYNGEE. CDR3 loop: CASSPPGGATQYF. In DNA form, the CDR3 reads TGTGCCAGCAGCCCTCCCGGAGGTGCTACGCAGTATTTT.

This sequence joins TRBV2 and TRBJ2-4, with TRBD2 matching over 9 bases. The CDR3 has 18 residues. Germline CDR1 is SNHLY and CDR2 is FYNNEI. The V and J ends lost 1 base and 8 bases, in that order; junction bases with no gene match: 15. The CDR3 DNA is TGTGCCAGCAGTGAAGAGACTAGCGGCGATCTTAGGGCATACATTCAGTACTTC. As protein: CASSEETSGDLRAYIQYF.

The chain has TRBV7-9 and TRBJ1-3; D unresolved. Germline CDR1 and CDR2: SEHNR and FQNEAQ (reference sequence). V was shortened by 10 bases and J by 4 bases, with 17 bases between the two germline ends. This CDR3 region has 14 residues. Here the CDR3 DNA reads TGTGCCACCAGACCTTACAATGTCGGAAACACCATATATTTT. It codes for CATRPYNVGNTIYF.

The chain employs TRBV5-1 and TRBJ1-1, with TRBD1 matching over 7 bases. V trimming: 4 bases; J trimming: 1 base; junction bases outside the gene matches: 7. The CDR3 is 15 residues long. CDR1 and CDR2 (germline): SGHRS, YFSETQ. CDR3 sequence (DNA): TGCGCCAGCAGCATACTTAGGGGGCCGAACACTGAAGCTTTCTTT. It specifies CASSILRGPNTEAFF.

This clone appeared once. The chain carries TRBV7-8 and TRBJ2-3; D gene ambiguous. V lost 5 bases, J lost 5 bases, and 8 bases lay in between. CDR3 length: 12 amino acids. The germline gives CDR1 SGHVS, CDR2 FQNEAQ. The CDR3 DNA sequence: TGTGCCAGCAGCCTGGCCAGAGATACGCAGTATTTT. Its protein product is CASSLARDTQYF.

The rearrangement uses TRBV2 and TRBJ1-5, with D unclear. The germline V gene encodes CDR1 SNHLY and CDR2 FYNNEI. V was cut by 6 bases and J by 5 bases, with 11 bases left in between. This CDR3 has 13 amino acids. CDR3 nucleotide sequence: TGTGCCAGCAGCCGACAAGGTCATCAGCCCCAGCATTTT. This sequence encodes CASSRQGHQPQHF. Based on the CDR3 plus reference TRBV2 and TRBJ1-5, the full variable domain is EPEVTQTPSHQVTQMGQEVILRCVPISNHLYFYWYRQILGQKVEFLVSFYNNEISEKSEIFDDQFSVERPDGSNFTLKIRSTKLEDSAMYFCASSRQGHQPQHFGDGTRLSIL.

V gene TRBV7-2 combines with J gene TRBJ2-2, with 10 positions matching TRBD1. This CDR3 comprises 15 residues. The J segment lost 7 bases and the V segment lost 5 bases, leaving 7 bases of the junction unmatched. Germline lookup yields CDR1 SGHTA and CDR2 FQGNSA. CDR3 loop: CASSPRQGAFGELFF. The DNA of the CDR3 is TGTGCCAGCAGCCCTAGACAGGGGGCATTCGGGGAGCTGTTTTTT. The variable domain in full, completed from reference TRBV7-2 and TRBJ2-2, reads GAGVSQSPSNKVTEKGKDVELRCDPISGHTALYWYRQSLGQGLEFLIYFQGNSAPDKSGLPSDRFSAERTGGSVSTLTIQRTQQEDSAVYLCASSPRQGAFGELFFGEGSRLTVL.

This clone was recorded only once. The V gene is TRBV11-2, the J gene TRBJ2-7; weak D call: TRBD2 (6 bases). The CDR3 consists of 14 residues. With 2 bases removed from V and 2 bases from J, the gap between germline ends came to 10 bases. The germline V gene encodes CDR1 SGHAT and CDR2 FQNNGV. The CDR3 protein is CASSLFTGAYEQYV. Here the CDR3 DNA reads TGTGCCAGCAGCTTATTCACGGGGGCCTACGAGCAGTACGTC.

This clone occurred a few times. The gene calls are TRBV12-3 or TRBV12-4 and TRBJ1-2; D gene uncertain. V was pared by 7 bases and J by 5 bases, with 14 bases between. The CDR3 sequence is 13 residues long. As DNA, the CDR3 is TGTGCCAGCATCCCCCTCGTGAGTTATGGCTACACCTTC. This encodes CASIPLVSYGYTF.

The genes are TRBV28 and TRBJ2-3, with 7 bases lining up with TRBD2. The CDR3 is made up of 16 amino acids. Losses at the gene ends were 3 bases for V and 5 bases for J; bases not matched to a gene: 11. Germline V CDR1 and CDR2: MDHEN, SYDVKM. The CDR3 DNA follows: TGTGCCAGCAGTTTGTTGGGGGGGACCGAGAAAGATACGCAGTATTTT. It codes for CASSLLGGTEKDTQYF.

The V call is TRBV18, the J call TRBJ1-1; D ambiguous. Trimming pared 5 bases from V and 5 bases from J, leaving 6 bases between. The CDR3 consists of 11 residues. Per germline, CDR1 KGHSH and CDR2 LQKENI. The CDR3 sequence is CASSIKTEAFF. In DNA, the CDR3 is TGTGCCAGCTCAATCAAAACTGAAGCTTTCTTT.

The rearrangement uses TRBV9 and TRBJ2-2; a possible D gene is TRBD2 (6 bases). Trimming stripped 4 bases from V and 6 bases from J, with 22 bases between. The CDR3 spans 17 residues. Germline CDR1 reads SGDLS; CDR2 reads YYNGEE. Written as DNA, the CDR3 is TGTGCCAGCAGCTCAAAGCCGGGACTTCGGGGGTCCGGGGAGCTGTTTTTT. Translated, it gives CASSSKPGLRGSGELFF.